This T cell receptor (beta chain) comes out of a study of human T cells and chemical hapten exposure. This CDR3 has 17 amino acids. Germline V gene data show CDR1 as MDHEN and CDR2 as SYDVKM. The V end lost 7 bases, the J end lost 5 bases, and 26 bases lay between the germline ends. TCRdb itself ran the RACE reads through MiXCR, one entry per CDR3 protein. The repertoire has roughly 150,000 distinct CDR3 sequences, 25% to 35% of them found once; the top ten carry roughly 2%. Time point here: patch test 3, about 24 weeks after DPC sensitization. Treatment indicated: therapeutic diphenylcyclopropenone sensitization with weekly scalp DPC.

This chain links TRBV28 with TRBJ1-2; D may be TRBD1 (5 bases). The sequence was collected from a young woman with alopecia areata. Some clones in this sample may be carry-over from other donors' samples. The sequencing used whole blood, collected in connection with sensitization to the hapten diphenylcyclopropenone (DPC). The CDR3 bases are TGTGCCAGCACCCGGCGGGGCGTCGAACCAGACCATTATGGCTACACCTTC. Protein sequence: CASTRRGVEPDHYGYTF.